These T cell receptor beta chains were read from a single sample in a study of T cells in localized non-small cell lung cancer. Sequenced by immunoSEQ multiplex PCR; TCRdb stores in-frame clones only, minus some. The sample holds 50,000 or so clones; approximately 82% are singletons and the top ten take just under 20%. The sample in question was peripheral blood, obtained before any cancer treatment. These receptors all stem from an older female donor with stage II squamous cell lung carcinoma. Both conserved end residues are part of each CDR3. A D gene is named only where the DNA matches it firmly. Only part of the rows carry a size: once, few, many, or a class if the clone is expanded.

J | D | V | length | size | DNA | CDR3
TRBJ2-1 | TRBD2 | TRBV4-1 | 16 | . | TGCGCCAGCAGCCACCAGGGACTAGCGGTCCCGTATGAGCAGTTCTTC | CASSHQGLAVPYEQFF
TRBJ1-4 | TRBD1 | TRBV5-4 | 16 | . | TGTGCCAGCAGCTTGGACACCGGGACAGTTAATGAAAAACTGTTTTTT | CASSLDTGTVNEKLFF
TRBJ2-5 | . | TRBV5-1 | 14 | . | TGCGCCAGCAGCTTGGGGGGAATACAAGAGACCCAGTACTTC | CASSLGGIQETQYF
TRBJ1-3 | . | TRBV6-6 | 15 | . | TGTGCCAGCAGGAGACAGGCGGCCTCTGGAAACACCATATATTTT | CASRRQAASGNTIYF
TRBJ1-2 | TRBD1 | TRBV5-4 | 16 | . | TGTGCCAGCAGCTCGGCCGGGACAGGGGGGTTCTATGGCTACACCTTC | CASSSAGTGGFYGYTF
TRBJ2-7 | . | TRBV29-1 | 14 | . | TGCAGCGCCCGTACACGGGGGGACATGGACGAGCAGTACTTC | CSARTRGDMDEQYF
TRBJ1-1 | . | TRBV6-6 | 12 | . | TGTGCCAGCAGTTCTCAAGTTACGACGGTGTTCTTT | CASSSQVTTVFF
TRBJ2-3 | TRBD2 | TRBV7-9 | 15 | few | TGTGCCAGCAGCCCTCCAAGACTAGCGTACGATACGCAGTATTTT | CASSPPRLAYDTQYF
TRBJ1-2 | . | TRBV27 | 16 | . | TGTGCCAGCAGTTTATCCTACCCACAGGGAATCGGTGGCTACACCTTC | CASSLSYPQGIGGYTF
TRBJ2-5 | TRBD2 | TRBV5-8 | 16 | few | TGTGCCAGCAGCTATGGGACTAGCGGACCCCAAGAGACCCAGTACTTC | CASSYGTSGPQETQYF
TRBJ1-5 | . | TRBV6-6 | 15 | . | TGTGCCAGCAGTTACGGGGGTAGCGGCAATCAGCCCCAGCATTTT | CASSYGGSGNQPQHF
TRBJ1-1 | . | TRBV6-6 | 12 | . | TGTGCCAGCACCCCCCGGGGCACTGAAGCTTTCTTT | CASTPRGTEAFF
TRBJ2-5 | . | TRBV14 | 14 | . | TGTGCCAGCAGCCCCCCGGGCCAGGCCTTAACCCAGTACTTC | CASSPPGQALTQYF
TRBJ2-1 | TRBD1 | TRBV27 | 15 | . | TGTGCCAGCAGTCCCCGACAGGGGTTCTACAATGAGCAGTTCTTC | CASSPRQGFYNEQFF
TRBJ1-1 | TRBD1 | TRBV10-1 | 14 | . | TGCGCCAGCAGTCCGGGGACAGGGAACACTGAAGCTTTCTTT | CASSPGTGNTEAFF
TRBJ1-2 | . | TRBV5-6 | 13 | . | TGTGCCAGCAGCTCCGACAGTTTCTATGGCTACACCTTC | CASSSDSFYGYTF
TRBJ2-1 | . | TRBV6-6 | 14 | . | TGTGCCAGCACCGAGGATCCTCAGTACAATGAGCAGTTCTTC | CASTEDPQYNEQFF
TRBJ1-1 | . | TRBV6-5 | 14 | . | TGTGCCAGCAGTCACGGCGATGGGACCACTGAAGCTTTCTTT | CASSHGDGTTEAFF
TRBJ2-7 | TRBD2 | TRBV5-1 | 18 | . | TGCGCCAGCAGCTTGGAGCCCACCGGGGGGGGAAGCTCCTACGAGCAGTACTTC | CASSLEPTGGGSSYEQYF
TRBJ2-4 | . | TRBV7-2 | 11 | . | TGTGCCAGCAGCTTAGAAGACATTCAGTACTTC | CASSLEDIQYF
TRBJ2-2 | . | TRBV2 | 13 | . | TGTGCCAGCAGTGAAGTGGTGACCGGGGAGCTGTTTTTT | CASSEVVTGELFF
TRBJ2-3 | TRBD1 | TRBV6-4 | 16 | . | TGTGCCAGCAGTGAGCGGACAGGGAATGGCGCAGATACGCAGTATTTT | CASSERTGNGADTQYF
TRBJ2-5 | TRBD1 | TRBV5-1 | 15 | . | TGCGCCAGCAGGACGACGGGACAGGGGTTTGAGACCCAGTACTTC | CASRTTGQGFETQYF
TRBJ2-2 | . | TRBV9 | 14 | . | TGTGCCAGCAGCCCCCAGCAGCACACCGGGGAGCTGTTTTTT | CASSPQQHTGELFF
TRBJ2-7 | TRBD1 | TRBV19 | 14 | . | TGTGCCAGTAGTCCGAGGACAGGGGGCTACGAGCAGTACTTC | CASSPRTGGYEQYF
TRBJ2-3 | . | TRBV2 | 12 | . | TGTGCCAGCGGAGGGAATCTAGGAACGCAGTATTTT | CASGGNLGTQYF
TRBJ2-3 | . | TRBV5-1 | 16 | . | TGCGCCAGCTCCAGAGGAGGGGGGCCCTTCACAGATACGCAGTATTTT | CASSRGGGPFTDTQYF
TRBJ2-5 | TRBD2 | TRBV5-6 | 16 | once | TGTGCCAGCAGCTTGTGGCGGGGGGCGGAACAAGAGACCCAGTACTTC | CASSLWRGAEQETQYF
TRBJ1-4 | . | TRBV6-1 | 14 | once | TGTGCCAGCAGTGCGGGGGGAGGGAGGGAAAAACTGTTTTTT | CASSAGGGREKLFF
TRBJ1-5 | TRBD1 | TRBV29-1 | 13 | . | TGCAGCGTTATTGACAGGGACAATCAGCCCCAGCATTTT | CSVIDRDNQPQHF
TRBJ2-1 | TRBD1 | TRBV5-6 | 16 | . | TGTGCCAGCAGCAAGGTCGGGACAGGGCCCTACAATGAGCAGTTCTTC | CASSKVGTGPYNEQFF
TRBJ1-1 | . | TRBV7-2 | 13 | . | TGTGCCAGCAGCTTAGTAACAGGGACTGAAGCTTTCTTT | CASSLVTGTEAFF
TRBJ1-1 | . | TRBV5-6 | 14 | . | TGTGCCAGCAGCTTGGCGAGTCCCCTTGGTGGGGCTTTCTTT | CASSLASPLGGAFF
TRBJ2-7 | TRBD1 | TRBV9 | 13 | . | TGTGCCAGCAGCGGACAGGGGGCGTACGAGCAGTACTTC | CASSGQGAYEQYF
TRBJ2-2 | . | TRBV9 | 15 | . | TGTGCCAGCGGTACCGGGACGGCGAACACCGGGGAGCTGTTTTTT | CASGTGTANTGELFF
TRBJ2-5 | TRBD2 | TRBV2 | 16 | few | TGTGCCAGCAGGAGGGACTTAGCGGGGGGGCGTGAGACCCAGTACTTC | CASRRDLAGGRETQYF
TRBJ2-2 | TRBD1 | TRBV10-3 | 16 | . | TGTGCCATCAGTGAAACGGGACAGGGGGCAACCGGGGAGCTGTTTTTT | CAISETGQGATGELFF
TRBJ1-2 | TRBD1 | TRBV19 | 14 | . | TGTGCCAGTAGTTCTACAGGGGGCAACTATGGCTACACCTTC | CASSSTGGNYGYTF
TRBJ2-5 | . | TRBV5-4 | 12 | . | TGTGCCAGCAGCTCGGGCGGAGAGACCCAGTACTTC | CASSSGGETQYF
TRBJ2-5 | TRBD2 | TRBV5-1 | 15 | . | TGCGCCAGCACCTTGGGAGCGGGGGGGCAAGAGACCCAGTACTTC | CASTLGAGGQETQYF
TRBJ2-6 | . | TRBV19 | 13 | once | TGTGCCACCCGGGGGACTGGGGCCAACGTCCTGACTTTC | CATRGTGANVLTF
TRBJ1-2 | . | TRBV9 | 14 | . | TGTGCCAGCAGCCCCCGTGGGGAGACATATGGCTACACCTTC | CASSPRGETYGYTF
TRBJ1-1 | TRBD1 | TRBV14 | 16 | . | TGTGCCAGCAGCCAAGCGGGACCTACAGGGGGTACTGAAGCTTTCTTT | CASSQAGPTGGTEAFF
TRBJ1-3 | . | TRBV5-1 | 15 | few | TGCGCCAGCAGTCGGGACGCTTCCTCTGGAAACACCATATATTTT | CASSRDASSGNTIYF
TRBJ1-4 | . | TRBV5-8 | 17 | once | TGTGCCAGCAGCCCGGGACGGACCCCAGCAACTAATGAAAAACTGTTTTTT | CASSPGRTPATNEKLFF
TRBJ1-1 | TRBD1 | TRBV10-3 | 13 | . | TGTGCCATCAGTCGGGAACAGGGGACTGAAGCTTTCTTT | CAISREQGTEAFF
TRBJ1-6 | . | TRBV6-5 | 14 | . | TGTGCCAGCAGTTCCCAGGGTCTATATTCACCCCTCCACTTT | CASSSQGLYSPLHF
TRBJ1-2 | . | TRBV18 | 14 | . | TGTGCCAGCTCACCACAAGGGAATCAATATGGCTACACCTTC | CASSPQGNQYGYTF
TRBJ1-1 | . | TRBV20-1 | 11 | . | TGCAGTGCTAGAGAAGGAGCCGAAGCTTTCTTT | CSAREGAEAFF
TRBJ1-2 | . | TRBV14 | 13 | . | TGTGCCAGCAGCCAAGGGTCATCATATGGCTACACCTTC | CASSQGSSYGYTF
TRBJ2-5 | . | TRBV7-2 | 13 | . | TGTGCCAGCAGCTCCGGGAACCAAGAGACCCAGTACTTC | CASSSGNQETQYF
TRBJ2-1 | TRBD1 | TRBV11-3 | 14 | . | TGTGCCAGCAGCGTCGACAGGGTTTCAAATGAGCAGTTCTTC | CASSVDRVSNEQFF
TRBJ1-4 | . | TRBV6-5 | 15 | . | TGTGCCAGCAGTTACTCGACCCAGGGATATGAAAAACTGTTTTTT | CASSYSTQGYEKLFF
TRBJ2-7 | . | TRBV7-8 | 14 | . | TGTGCCAGCAGCTTAGGAGACAGAAATTACGAGCAGTACTTC | CASSLGDRNYEQYF
TRBJ2-3 | TRBD2 | TRBV5-1 | 14 | . | TGCGCCAGCAACGGGGGGGCTAATACAGATACGCAGTATTTT | CASNGGANTDTQYF
TRBJ1-5 | . | TRBV7-9 | 14 | few | TGTGCCAGCAGATCGACAGCGGACAATCAGCCCCAGCATTTT | CASRSTADNQPQHF
TRBJ2-3 | . | TRBV20-1 | 11 | . | TGCAGTGCCCTCTGGGACCCCCAGCAGTATTTT | CSALWDPQQYF
TRBJ1-5 | . | TRBV28 | 12 | . | TGTGCCAGCGGGGAGATCAATCAGCCCCAGCATTTT | CASGEINQPQHF
TRBJ1-2 | . | TRBV19 | 18 | . | TGTGCCAGTATAGCTGCCGGGATCTGGGGCCCGGATGGGTATGGCTACACCTTC | CASIAAGIWGPDGYGYTF